This TCR beta chain derives from a study of shared clonotypes between healthy human individuals. The donor population consisted of healthy HIV-negative adults with no recent acute infections or vaccinations. Unsorted material relied on 90 million to 100 million PBMCs as the source of genomic DNA. It was at deep level that the assay was run. Each subset's genomic DNA was shared equally among a number of immunoSEQ plates. Data came from immunoSEQ multiplex PCR; TCRdb stores just in-frame clones and leaves some out. The data contain hundreds of thousands of clones, roughly four fifths of them singletons. Trimming took 5 bases from V and 2 from J, leaving 15 bases between them. The CDR3 has 15 amino acids. Germline V gives CDR1 SGHVS, CDR2 FQNEAQ.

The sample comprised PBMCs. The genes are TRBV7-8 and TRBJ1-2; D is undetermined. The source of this sequence is a woman in her forties in good health. Some clones in this sample may be carry-over from other donors' samples. CDR3 residues: CASSTGRSWNYGYTF. The CDR3 DNA sequence: TGTGCCAGCAGCACCGGACGGAGCTGGAACTATGGCTACACCTTC.